The clone carrying this T cell receptor (beta chain) was counted only a few times. Its antigen is currently unknown. This entry is derived from a study of T-cell memory formation after mild COVID-19. Study observations and caveats: Clones contracting across day 15 to 85 had a balanced CD4/CD8 profile; later expanding clones leaned CD4+. Whether day 37 second-wave clones are SARS-CoV-2-specific was not confirmed. Contracting clones localized mainly to CM and EM when CD4+ and mainly to EMRA when CD8+.

Using constant-segment primers, 5'RACE produced TCR alpha and TCR beta cDNA libraries carrying sample barcodes and UMIs. Using its own MiXCR run on the 5' RACE reads, TCRdb lists one record per CDR3 protein. The sample has about 540,000 distinct CDR3 sequences; just over 20% are singletons. Germline V CDR1 and CDR2: DFQATT, SNEGSKA (reference sequence). V was shortened by 6 bases and J by 7 bases, with 21 bases between the two germline ends. This CDR3 spans 14 amino acids. Sequencing used PBMCs or a T cell subset sorted from them (not recorded which). The chain carries TRBV20-1 and TRBJ1-2; no clear D. This receptor was taken from an adult woman who had mild COVID-19 (a few samples of this study predate the infection). Cell type and time point are not known. CDR3 protein: CSAAIDITIGGYTF. The CDR3 nucleotides read TGCAGTGCCGCTATAGATATTACCATAGGTGGCTACACCTTC.